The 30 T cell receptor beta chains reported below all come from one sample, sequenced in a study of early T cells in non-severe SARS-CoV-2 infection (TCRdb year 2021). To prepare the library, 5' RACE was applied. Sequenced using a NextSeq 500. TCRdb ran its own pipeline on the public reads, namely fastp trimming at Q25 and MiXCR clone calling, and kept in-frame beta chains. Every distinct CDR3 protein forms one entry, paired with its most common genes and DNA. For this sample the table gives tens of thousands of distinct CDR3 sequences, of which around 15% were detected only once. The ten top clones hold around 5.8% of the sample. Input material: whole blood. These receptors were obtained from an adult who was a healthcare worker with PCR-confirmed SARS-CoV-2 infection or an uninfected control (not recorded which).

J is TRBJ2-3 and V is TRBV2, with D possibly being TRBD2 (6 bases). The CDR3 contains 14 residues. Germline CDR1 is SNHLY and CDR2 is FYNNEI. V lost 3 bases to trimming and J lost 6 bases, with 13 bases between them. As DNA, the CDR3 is TGTGCCAGCAGTGATTGGAGGGCGGGGGATACGCAGTATTTT. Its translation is CASSDWRAGDTQYF.

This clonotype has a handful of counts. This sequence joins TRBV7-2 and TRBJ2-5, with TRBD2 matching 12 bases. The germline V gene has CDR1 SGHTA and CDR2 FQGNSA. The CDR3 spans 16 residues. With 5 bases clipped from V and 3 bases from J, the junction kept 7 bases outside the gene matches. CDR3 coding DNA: TGTGCCAGCAGCCCGACTAGCGGGGGACCAAAAGAGACCCAGTACTTC. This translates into CASSPTSGGPKETQYF.

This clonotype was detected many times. The CDR3 spells CASSLARADTQYF. The CDR3 nucleotides read TGTGCCAGCAGCTTAGCCAGGGCGGATACGCAGTATTTT. This chain uses TRBV7-6 with TRBJ2-3; perhaps TRBD1 as D (5 bases). Trimming took 0 bases from V and 6 from J, leaving 7 bases between them. This CDR3 region has 13 residues. Per the germline V gene, CDR1 is SGHVS and CDR2 is FNYEAQ. Based on the CDR3 plus reference TRBV7-6 and TRBJ2-3, the full variable domain is GAGVSQSPRYKVTKRGQDVALRCDPISGHVSLYWYRQALGQGPEFLTYFNYEAQQDKSGLPNDRFSAERPEGSISTLTIQRTEQRDSAMYRCASSLARADTQYFGPGTRLTVL.

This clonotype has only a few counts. CDR3 residues: CSAEAGTSGVNEQFF. The CDR3 region has the DNA TGCAGTGCTGAAGCCGGGACTAGCGGGGTGAATGAGCAGTTCTTC. The chain has TRBV20-1 and TRBJ2-1; TRBD2 agrees at 13 bases. The CDR3 is 15 amino acids. V lost 5 bases to trimming and J lost 7 bases; unmatched junction nucleotides: 8. CDR1 DFQATT and CDR2 SNEGSKA come from the germline V gene (reference sequence).

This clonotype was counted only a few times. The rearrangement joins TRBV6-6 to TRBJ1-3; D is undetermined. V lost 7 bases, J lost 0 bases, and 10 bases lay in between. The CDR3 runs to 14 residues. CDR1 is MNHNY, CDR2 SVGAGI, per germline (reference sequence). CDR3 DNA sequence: TGTGCCAGCATCACGGGAATCTCTGGAAACACCATATATTTT. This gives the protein CASITGISGNTIYF.

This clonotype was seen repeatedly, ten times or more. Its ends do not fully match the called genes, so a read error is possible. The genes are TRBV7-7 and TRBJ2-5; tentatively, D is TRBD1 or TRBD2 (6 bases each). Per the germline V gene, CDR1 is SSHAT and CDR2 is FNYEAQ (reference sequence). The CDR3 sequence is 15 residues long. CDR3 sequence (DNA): TGTGCTAGCAGCTTAGGAGGAGGGGGTCAAGAGACCCAGTACTTC. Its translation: CASSLGGGGQETQYF.

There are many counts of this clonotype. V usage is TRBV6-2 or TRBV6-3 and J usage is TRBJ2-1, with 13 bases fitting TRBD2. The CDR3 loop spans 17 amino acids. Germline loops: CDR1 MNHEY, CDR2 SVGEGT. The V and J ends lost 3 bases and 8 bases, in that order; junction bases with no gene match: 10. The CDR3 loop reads CASSYHTGTSGADEQFF. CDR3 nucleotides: TGTGCCAGCAGTTATCATACCGGGACTAGCGGGGCCGATGAGCAGTTCTTC.

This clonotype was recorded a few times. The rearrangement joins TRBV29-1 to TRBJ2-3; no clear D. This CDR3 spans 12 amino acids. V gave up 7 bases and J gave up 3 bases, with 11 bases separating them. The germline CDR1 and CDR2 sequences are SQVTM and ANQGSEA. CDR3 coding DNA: TGCAGCGCCCCGGCCGGGACAGATACGCAGTATTTT. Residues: CSAPAGTDTQYF.

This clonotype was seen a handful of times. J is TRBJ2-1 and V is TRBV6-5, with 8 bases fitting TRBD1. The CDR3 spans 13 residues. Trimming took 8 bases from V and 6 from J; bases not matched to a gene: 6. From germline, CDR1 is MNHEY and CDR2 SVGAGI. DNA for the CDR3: TGTGCCAGCGGGACAGGAACTCTCAATGAGCAGTTCTTC. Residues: CASGTGTLNEQFF.

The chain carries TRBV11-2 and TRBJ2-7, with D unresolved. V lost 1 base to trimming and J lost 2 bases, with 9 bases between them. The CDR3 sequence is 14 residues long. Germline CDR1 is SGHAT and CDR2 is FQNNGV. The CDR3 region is CASSLGEGPYEQYF. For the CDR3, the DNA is TGTGCCAGCAGCTTAGGGGAAGGGCCCTACGAGCAGTACTTC.

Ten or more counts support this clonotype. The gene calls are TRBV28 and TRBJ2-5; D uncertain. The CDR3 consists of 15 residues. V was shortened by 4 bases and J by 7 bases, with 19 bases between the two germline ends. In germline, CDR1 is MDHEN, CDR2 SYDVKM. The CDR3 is CASSSPRARGGTQYF. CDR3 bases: TGTGCCAGCAGTTCACCCAGAGCCCGAGGCGGGACCCAGTACTTC.

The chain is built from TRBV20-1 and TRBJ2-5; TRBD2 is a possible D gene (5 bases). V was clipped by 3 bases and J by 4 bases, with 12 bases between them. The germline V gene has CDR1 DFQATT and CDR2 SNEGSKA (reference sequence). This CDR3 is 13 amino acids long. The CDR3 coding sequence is TGCAGTGCTAGCCCTACTAGATCAGAGACCCAGTACTTC. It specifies CSASPTRSETQYF.

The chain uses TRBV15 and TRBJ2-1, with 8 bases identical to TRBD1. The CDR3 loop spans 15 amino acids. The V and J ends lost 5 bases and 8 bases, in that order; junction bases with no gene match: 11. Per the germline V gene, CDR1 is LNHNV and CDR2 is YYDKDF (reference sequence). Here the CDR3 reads CATSLDRAEFDEQFF. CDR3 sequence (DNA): TGTGCCACCAGCTTGGACAGGGCCGAATTTGATGAGCAGTTCTTC.

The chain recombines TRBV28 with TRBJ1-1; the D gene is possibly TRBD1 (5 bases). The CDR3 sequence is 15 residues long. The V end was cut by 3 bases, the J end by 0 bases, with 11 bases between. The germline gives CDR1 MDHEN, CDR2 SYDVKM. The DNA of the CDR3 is TGTGCCAGCAGTTTGGCAGGGCTCATGAACACTGAAGCTTTCTTT. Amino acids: CASSLAGLMNTEAFF.

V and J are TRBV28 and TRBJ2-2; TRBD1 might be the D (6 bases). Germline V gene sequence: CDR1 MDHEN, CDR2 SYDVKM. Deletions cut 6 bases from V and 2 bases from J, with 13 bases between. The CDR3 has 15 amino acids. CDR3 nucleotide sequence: TGTGCCAGCAGGCCGACGACAGGAAACACCGGGGAGCTGTTTTTT. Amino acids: CASRPTTGNTGELFF.

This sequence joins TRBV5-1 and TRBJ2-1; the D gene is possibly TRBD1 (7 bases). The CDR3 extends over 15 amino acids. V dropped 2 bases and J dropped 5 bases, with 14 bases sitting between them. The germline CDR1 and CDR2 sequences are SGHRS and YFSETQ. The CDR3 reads CASSLGGTAHNEQFF. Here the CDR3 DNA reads TGCGCCAGCAGCTTAGGCGGGACAGCCCACAATGAGCAGTTCTTC.

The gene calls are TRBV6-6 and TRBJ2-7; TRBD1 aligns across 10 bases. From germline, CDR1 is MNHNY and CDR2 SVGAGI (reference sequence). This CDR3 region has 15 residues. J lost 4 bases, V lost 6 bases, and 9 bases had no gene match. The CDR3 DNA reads TGTGCCAGCAGACAGGACAGGGGGATTGGGTACGAGCAGTACTTC. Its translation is CASRQDRGIGYEQYF.

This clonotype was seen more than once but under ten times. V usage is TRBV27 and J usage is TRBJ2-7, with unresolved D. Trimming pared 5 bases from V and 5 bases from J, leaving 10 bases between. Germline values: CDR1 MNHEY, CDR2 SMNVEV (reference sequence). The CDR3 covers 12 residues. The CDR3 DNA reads TGTGCCAGCAGTCCATCCACCCACGAGCAGTACTTC. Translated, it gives CASSPSTHEQYF.

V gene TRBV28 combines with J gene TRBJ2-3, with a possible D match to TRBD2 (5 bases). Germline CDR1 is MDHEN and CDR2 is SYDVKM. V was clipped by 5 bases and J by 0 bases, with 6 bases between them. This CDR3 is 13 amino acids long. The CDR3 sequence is CASSAGSTDTQYF. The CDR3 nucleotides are TGTGCCAGCAGTGCGGGTAGCACAGATACGCAGTATTTT.

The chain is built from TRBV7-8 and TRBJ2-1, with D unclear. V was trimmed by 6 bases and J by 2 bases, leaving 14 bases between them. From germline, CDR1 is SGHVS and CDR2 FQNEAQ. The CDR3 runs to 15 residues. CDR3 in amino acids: CASSMDGPAYNEQFF. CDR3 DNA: TGTGCCAGCAGTATGGACGGACCCGCCTACAATGAGCAGTTCTTC.

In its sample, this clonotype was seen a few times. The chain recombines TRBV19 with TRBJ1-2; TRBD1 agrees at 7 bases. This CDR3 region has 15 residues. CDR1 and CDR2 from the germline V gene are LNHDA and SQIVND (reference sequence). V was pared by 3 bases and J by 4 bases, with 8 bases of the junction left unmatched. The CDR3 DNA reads TGTGCCAGTAGTATGGCTCGGGACAGCAGCTATGGCTACACCTTC. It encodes CASSMARDSSYGYTF.

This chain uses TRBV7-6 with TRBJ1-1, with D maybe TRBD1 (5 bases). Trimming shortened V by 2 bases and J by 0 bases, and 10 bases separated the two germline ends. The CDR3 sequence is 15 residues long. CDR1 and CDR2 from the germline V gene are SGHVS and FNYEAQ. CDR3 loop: CASSLNGGMNTEAFF. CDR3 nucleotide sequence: TGTGCCAGCAGCTTAAATGGGGGGATGAACACTGAAGCTTTCTTT. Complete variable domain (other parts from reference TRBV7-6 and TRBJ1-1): GAGVSQSPRYKVTKRGQDVALRCDPISGHVSLYWYRQALGQGPEFLTYFNYEAQQDKSGLPNDRFSAERPEGSISTLTIQRTEQRDSAMYRCASSLNGGMNTEAFFGQGTRLTVV.

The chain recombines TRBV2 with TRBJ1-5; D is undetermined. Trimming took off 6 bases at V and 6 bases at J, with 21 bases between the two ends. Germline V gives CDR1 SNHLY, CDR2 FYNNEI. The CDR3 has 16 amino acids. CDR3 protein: CASSARTELRGQPQHF. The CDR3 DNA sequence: TGTGCCAGCAGCGCTAGGACGGAGCTACGTGGTCAGCCCCAGCATTTT. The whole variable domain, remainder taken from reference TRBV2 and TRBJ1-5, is EPEVTQTPSHQVTQMGQEVILRCVPISNHLYFYWYRQILGQKVEFLVSFYNNEISEKSEIFDDQFSVERPDGSNFTLKIRSTKLEDSAMYFCASSARTELRGQPQHFGDGTRLSIL.

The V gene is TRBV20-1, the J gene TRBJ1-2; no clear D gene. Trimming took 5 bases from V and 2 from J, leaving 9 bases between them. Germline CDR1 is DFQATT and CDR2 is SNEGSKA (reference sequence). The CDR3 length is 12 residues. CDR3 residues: CSAPRRNYGYTF. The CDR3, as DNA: TGCAGTGCTCCCCGGAGGAACTATGGCTACACCTTC.

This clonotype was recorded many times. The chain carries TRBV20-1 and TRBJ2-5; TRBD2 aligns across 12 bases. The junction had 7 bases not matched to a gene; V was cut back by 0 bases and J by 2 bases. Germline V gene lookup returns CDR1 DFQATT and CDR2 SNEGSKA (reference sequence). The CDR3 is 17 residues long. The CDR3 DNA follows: TGCAGTGCTAGAGACCCTCGACTAGCGGGGGTTCAAGAGACCCAGTACTTC. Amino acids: CSARDPRLAGVQETQYF.

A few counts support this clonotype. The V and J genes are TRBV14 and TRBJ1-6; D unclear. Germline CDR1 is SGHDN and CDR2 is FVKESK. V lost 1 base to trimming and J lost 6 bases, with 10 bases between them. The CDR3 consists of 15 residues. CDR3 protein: CASSQVRQANSPLHF. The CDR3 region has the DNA TGTGCCAGCAGCCAAGTCCGCCAGGCTAATTCACCCCTCCACTTT.

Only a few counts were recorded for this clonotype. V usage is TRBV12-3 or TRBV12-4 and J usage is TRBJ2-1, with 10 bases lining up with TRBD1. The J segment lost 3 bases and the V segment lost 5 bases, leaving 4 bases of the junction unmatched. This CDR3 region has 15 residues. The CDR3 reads CASSLGQGGYNEQFF. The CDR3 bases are TGTGCCAGCAGTCTCGGACAGGGGGGCTACAATGAGCAGTTCTTC.

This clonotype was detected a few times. The CDR3 DNA sequence: TGTGCCAGCAGCGGGCACAATGAGCAGTTCTTC. This codes for CASSGHNEQFF. The V call is TRBV11-2, the J call TRBJ2-1; D is unclear. Germline V gives CDR1 SGHAT, CDR2 FQNNGV. Trimming pared 5 bases from V and 5 bases from J, leaving 4 bases between. CDR3 length equals 11 residues. The whole variable domain, remainder taken from reference TRBV11-2 and TRBJ2-1, is EAGVAQSPRYKIIEKRQSVAFWCNPISGHATLYWYQQILGQGPKLLIQFQNNGVVDDSQLPKDRFSAERLKGVDSTLKIQPAKLEDSAVYLCASSGHNEQFFGPGTRLTVL.

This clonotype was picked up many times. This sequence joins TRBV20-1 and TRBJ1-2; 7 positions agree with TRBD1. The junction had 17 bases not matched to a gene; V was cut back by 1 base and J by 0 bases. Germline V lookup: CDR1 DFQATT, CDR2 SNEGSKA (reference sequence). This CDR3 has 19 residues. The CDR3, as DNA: TGCAGTGCTAGAGCCGTGTCCGGGACAGATACTTTAGCTAACTATGGCTACACCTTC. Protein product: CSARAVSGTDTLANYGYTF.

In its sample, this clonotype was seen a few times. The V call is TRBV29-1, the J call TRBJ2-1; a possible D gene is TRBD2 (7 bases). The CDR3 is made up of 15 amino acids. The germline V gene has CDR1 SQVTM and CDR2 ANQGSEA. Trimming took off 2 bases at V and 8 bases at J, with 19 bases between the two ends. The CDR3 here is CSVETGRGARDEQFF. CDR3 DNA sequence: TGCAGCGTTGAAACCGGTCGGGGGGCTCGGGATGAGCAGTTCTTC.